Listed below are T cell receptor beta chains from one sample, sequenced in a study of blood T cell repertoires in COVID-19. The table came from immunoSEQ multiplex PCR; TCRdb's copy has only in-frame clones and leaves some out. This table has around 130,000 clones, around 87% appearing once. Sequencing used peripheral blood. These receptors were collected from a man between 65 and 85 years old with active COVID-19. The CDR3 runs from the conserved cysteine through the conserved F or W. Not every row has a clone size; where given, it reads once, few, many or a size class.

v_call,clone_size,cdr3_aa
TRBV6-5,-,CASSYRGTSGMYEQYF
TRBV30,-,CARDRRNYGYTF
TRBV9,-,CASSVLGASYEQYF
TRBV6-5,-,CASSRGLAYNEQFF
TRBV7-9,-,CASSLHGLGGADTQYF
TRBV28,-,CASRRENTEAFF
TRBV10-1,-,CASSALQGTGTGELFF
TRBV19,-,CASSIRGGNTEAFF
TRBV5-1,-,CASSIPTGGTVVEQYF
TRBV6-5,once,CASSYDSSNSGNTIYF